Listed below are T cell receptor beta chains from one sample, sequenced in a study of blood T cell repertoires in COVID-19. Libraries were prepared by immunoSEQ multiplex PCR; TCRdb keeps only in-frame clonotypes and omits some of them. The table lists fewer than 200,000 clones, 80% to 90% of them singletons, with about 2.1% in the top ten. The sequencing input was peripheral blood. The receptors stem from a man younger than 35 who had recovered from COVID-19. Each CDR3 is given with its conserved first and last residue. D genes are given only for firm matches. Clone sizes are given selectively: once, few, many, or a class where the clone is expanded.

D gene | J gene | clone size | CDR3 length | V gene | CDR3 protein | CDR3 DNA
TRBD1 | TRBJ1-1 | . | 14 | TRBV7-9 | CASSRTTGGTEAFF | TGTGCCAGCAGCAGGACGACAGGGGGCACTGAAGCTTTCTTT
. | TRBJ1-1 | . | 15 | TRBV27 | CASSLSPGVNTEAFF | TGTGCCAGCAGTTTATCTCCGGGGGTGAACACTGAAGCTTTCTTT
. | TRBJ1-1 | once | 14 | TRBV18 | CASSPSGGNTEAFF | TGTGCCAGCTCACCGTCCGGGGGGAACACTGAAGCTTTCTTT
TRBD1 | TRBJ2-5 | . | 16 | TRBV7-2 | CASSFTGTGGQETQYF | TGTGCCAGCAGCTTTACCGGGACAGGAGGGCAAGAGACCCAGTACTTC
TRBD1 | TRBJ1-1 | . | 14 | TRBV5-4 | CASSFDRAATEAFF | TGTGCCAGCAGCTTTGACAGGGCCGCCACTGAAGCTTTCTTT
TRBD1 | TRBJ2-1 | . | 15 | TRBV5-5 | CASSFGTAPYNEQFF | TGTGCCAGCAGCTTTGGGACAGCTCCATACAATGAGCAGTTCTTC
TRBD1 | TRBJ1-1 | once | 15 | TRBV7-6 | CASSSAGTVPTEAFF | TGTGCCAGCAGCTCAGCCGGGACAGTCCCCACTGAAGCTTTCTTT
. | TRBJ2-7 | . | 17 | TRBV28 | CASTPRGRWSPSYEQYF | TGTGCCAGCACCCCCCGGGGTCGGTGGTCCCCCTCCTACGAGCAGTACTTC
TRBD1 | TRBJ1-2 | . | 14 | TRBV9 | CASSPGQASYGYTF | TGTGCCAGCAGCCCGGGACAGGCAAGCTATGGCTACACCTTC
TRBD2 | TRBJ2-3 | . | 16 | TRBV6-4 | CASSDSGLAGADTQYF | TGTGCCAGCAGTGACTCGGGACTAGCCGGCGCAGATACGCAGTATTTT
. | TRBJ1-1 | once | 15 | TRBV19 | CASSIRGFSGTEAFF | TGTGCCAGTAGTATAAGGGGCTTTAGTGGCACTGAAGCTTTCTTT
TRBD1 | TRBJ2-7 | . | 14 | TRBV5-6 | CASSLGTGIYEQYF | TGTGCCAGCAGCTTAGGGACAGGGATTTACGAGCAGTACTTC
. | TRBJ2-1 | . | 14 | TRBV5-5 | CASGGPSSYNEQFF | TGTGCCAGCGGAGGCCCGAGCTCCTACAATGAGCAGTTCTTC
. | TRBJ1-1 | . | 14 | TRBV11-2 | CASSPRGGRTEAFF | TGTGCCAGCAGTCCCCGGGGGGGACGCACTGAAGCTTTCTTT
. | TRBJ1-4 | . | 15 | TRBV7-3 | CASSPTAGANEKLFF | TGTGCCAGCAGCCCCACAGCGGGGGCTAATGAAAAACTGTTTTTT
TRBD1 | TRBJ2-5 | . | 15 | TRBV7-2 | CASSMGQGSQETQYF | TGTGCCAGCAGCATGGGACAGGGCAGCCAAGAGACCCAGTACTTC